These T cell receptor beta chains were read from a single sample in a study of spatial heterogeneity in lung cancer. TCRdb reprocessed the 5' RACE reads with MiXCR, giving one entry per CDR3 protein. The sample gives roughly 28,000 distinct CDR3 sequences, 7% to 7.5% of which show up once; roughly a quarter is in the top ten. The material sequenced was lung tumor tissue, taken at surgery. These receptors were obtained from a male donor with early-stage non-small cell lung cancer. CDR3s include the opening cysteine and the closing phenylalanine or tryptophan. Fields, in order: clone size, D gene, J gene, V gene, CDR3 DNA, CDR3 protein. D genes are given only for firm matches. Rows may omit the clone size; those that give it use once, few, many or a size class.

many,TRBD1,TRBJ1-1,TRBV5-1,TGCGCCAGCAGTCGGGGACAGGGGGAGGCTGAAGCTTTCTTT,CASSRGQGEAEAFF
many,.,TRBJ1-1,TRBV7-9,TGTGCCAGCAGCTTAGGCGGTGAAGCTTTCTTT,CASSLGGEAFF
many,TRBD2,TRBJ2-1,TRBV4-2,TGTGCCAGCAGCCAAGATGTGCGGGGGATCTCCTACAATGAGCAGTTCTTC,CASSQDVRGISYNEQFF
many,.,TRBJ2-3,TRBV18,TGTGCCAGCTCACCAACGGGGGATACGCAGTATTTT,CASSPTGDTQYF
.,TRBD1,TRBJ1-4,TRBV29-1,TGCAGCGTCGGGGACAGGGAAATTAATGAAAAACTGTTTTTT,CSVGDREINEKLFF
many,TRBD2,TRBJ2-1,TRBV7-2,TGTGCCAGCAAACTAGCGGGCACCTACAATGAGCAGTTCTTC,CASKLAGTYNEQFF
few,.,TRBJ2-1,TRBV5-1,TGCGCCAGCACCCTGAGGGGGGTGAATGAGCAGTTCTTC,CASTLRGVNEQFF
many,TRBD1,TRBJ1-4,TRBV30,TGTGCCTGGAGCCGGGACAGGAATGAAAAACTGTTTTTT,CAWSRDRNEKLFF
.,.,TRBJ2-1,TRBV10-3,TGTGCCATCAGTGAGTCCCAGTTCATCAATGAGCAGTTCTTC,CAISESQFINEQFF
many,TRBD1,TRBJ1-2,TRBV12-3/TRBV12-4,TGTGCCAGCAGCCGGACAGGGGACTATGGCTACACCTTC,CASSRTGDYGYTF
.,TRBD2,TRBJ2-3,TRBV16,TGTGCCAGCAGCCAATCGTGGAGTAGCGGGGAAATGTATTTT,CASSQSWSSGEMYF
many,.,TRBJ2-7,TRBV20-1,TGCAGTGCTAGAGCCTCCGCGTACGAGCAGTACTTC,CSARASAYEQYF
.,TRBD1,TRBJ1-3,TRBV2,TGTGCCAGCAGCGGGGGACAGACAAAAGTGTTTACCTTCTCTGGAAACACCATATATTTT,CASSGGQTKVFTFSGNTIYF
many,.,TRBJ2-2,TRBV3-1,TGTGCCAGCAGCCAAGTTCGGGGAGGGGAGCTGTTTTTT,CASSQVRGGELFF
.,.,TRBJ1-4,TRBV11-2,TGTGCCAGCAGCCTTAAGTCTAGGGGAATTAGGGCTGAAAAACTGTTTTTT,CASSLKSRGIRAEKLFF
few,.,TRBJ2-3,TRBV6-5,TGTGCCAGCAGCCTCTTACCGGGACCTATATCCACAGATACGCAGTATTTT,CASSLLPGPISTDTQYF
few,.,TRBJ1-2,TRBV20-1,TGCAGTGCCATCGACAGAGCGTATGGCTACACCTTC,CSAIDRAYGYTF
many,TRBD1,TRBJ2-3,TRBV4-2,TGTGCCAGCAGCCAGACCGGGACAGGGACCACAGATACGCAGTATTTT,CASSQTGTGTTDTQYF
few,.,TRBJ2-2,TRBV10-3,TGTGACATCAGTGAGTCGAGCCTAAGTCCCGGGGAGCTGTTTTTT,CDISESSLSPGELFF
few,.,TRBJ1-1,TRBV28,TGTGCCAGCAGTTCTCCAGCCAGGGTATTGAACACTGAAGCTTTCTTT,CASSSPARVLNTEAFF
.,.,TRBJ2-3,TRBV19,TGTGCCAGTAACGGCGAGGGGCCAGATACGCAGTATTTT,CASNGEGPDTQYF
few,.,TRBJ1-4,TRBV29-1,TGCAGCGTTGAAGACCTACAGGGTGAAAAACTGTTTTTT,CSVEDLQGEKLFF
.,.,TRBJ2-6,TRBV5-5,TGTGCCAGCAGCTTAAGTGGGGCCAACGTCCTGACTTTC,CASSLSGANVLTF
.,.,TRBJ2-1,TRBV5-1,TGCGCCAGCACCTCAGGGTGGGAGCAGTTCTTC,CASTSGWEQFF
many,.,TRBJ2-3,TRBV6-5,TGTGCCAGCAGTTACGGGCGGGGGCCCACAGATACGCAGTATTTT,CASSYGRGPTDTQYF
.,TRBD1,TRBJ1-6,TRBV6-5,TGTGCCAGCAGCCGGACAGGGTTGCAGGCCTTTGGGTCACCCCTCCACTTT,CASSRTGLQAFGSPLHF
.,.,TRBJ1-5,TRBV12-3/TRBV12-4,TGTGCCAGCAGTTTCAAGGAAGATCAGCCCCAGCATTTT,CASSFKEDQPQHF
many,.,TRBJ1-1,TRBV11-2,TGTGCCAGCAGCTTAGTAGGTTCGGGAGGGACTTTCTTT,CASSLVGSGGTFF
many,.,TRBJ1-1,TRBV7-9,TGTGCCAGCAGCTTATCCCAGGTTTACACTGAAGCTTTCTTT,CASSLSQVYTEAFF
many,TRBD2,TRBJ2-1,TRBV12-3/TRBV12-4,TGTGCCAGCAGTCCTCGACTAGCGGGGGGCAATGAGCAGTTCTTC,CASSPRLAGGNEQFF
many,.,TRBJ2-7,TRBV3-2,TGTGCCAGCAGCCAAGATCAAGTGAATTACGAGCAGTACTTC,CASSQDQVNYEQYF
many,.,TRBJ2-2,TRBV2,TGTGCCAGCAGTGAAGATAGGGCCAACACCGGGGAGCTGTTTTTT,CASSEDRANTGELFF
few,.,TRBJ2-5,TRBV18,TGTGCCAGCTCACCAGTTCCAGAGACCCAGTACTTC,CASSPVPETQYF
few,TRBD1,TRBJ1-4,TRBV6-6,TGTGCCAGCAGTTCCTCCGGGACAGGGGGTGAAAAACTGTTTTTT,CASSSSGTGGEKLFF
many,.,TRBJ1-5,TRBV12-3/TRBV12-4,TGTGCCAGCAGTTCTGGACAGCCTAATCAGCCCCAGCATTTT,CASSSGQPNQPQHF
many,.,TRBJ2-3,TRBV10-1,TGCGCCAGCAGTGCGGACAGCACAGATACGCAGTATTTT,CASSADSTDTQYF
many,TRBD1,TRBJ2-3,TRBV5-1,TGCGCCAGCAGCTTGGCCCCAAGCGGGACAGGGTTGAATACGCAGTATTTT,CASSLAPSGTGLNTQYF
many,.,TRBJ1-1,TRBV5-1,TGCGCCAGCAGCCGGGCAGGGAGCACTGAAGCTTTCTTT,CASSRAGSTEAFF
.,.,TRBJ2-5,TRBV2,TGTGCCTGCAAGGGGTTGCAGGGACAAGAGACCCAGTACTTC,CACKGLQGQETQYF
many,TRBD1,TRBJ2-5,TRBV7-2,TGTGCCAGCAGTCAAAGCAGGGGGCGGGAGACCCAGTACTTC,CASSQSRGRETQYF
many,.,TRBJ1-2,TRBV6-5,TGTGCCAGCAGTTACTCGCACCCCGGCGGGGGGCTCTATGGCTACACCTTC,CASSYSHPGGGLYGYTF
.,.,TRBJ2-1,TRBV3-1,TGTGCCAGCAGCCAAGAACCAGGGATGGTAGGGGAGCAGTTCTTC,CASSQEPGMVGEQFF
few,TRBD2,TRBJ2-3,TRBV28,TGTGCCAGCAGACTGGGCTTTCGCGCGGGGGGGGCAGATACGCAGTATTTT,CASRLGFRAGGADTQYF
medium-sized,TRBD1,TRBJ1-2,TRBV7-2,TGTGCCAGCAGCTCCACGGGACAGGGGGCAAGAGGCTACACCTTC,CASSSTGQGARGYTF